What follows are 27 T cell receptor beta chains derived from one specimen sequenced in a study of tumor-infiltrating lymphocytes in glioblastoma multiforme (dated by TCRdb to 2015 to 2018). Sequencing relied on an Illumina HiSeq 2500. TCRB libraries were constructed from RNA through three rounds of nested multiplex PCR following a modified ARM-PCR protocol with multiple V-beta primers and a C-beta primer. In TCRdb, the public reads were trimmed at Q25 with fastp and aligned with MiXCR, with productive beta chains retained. Rows are combined by CDR3 protein, so each entry shows the most common genes and DNA. The sample table lists approximately 30,000 distinct CDR3 sequences, 60% to 65% of them with a count of one. The leading ten clones occupy roughly 33% of the sample. The sequenced material came from brain tumor tissue. The receptors derive from a male donor with glioblastoma.

The V and J genes are TRBV20-1 and TRBJ2-7, with 11 bases matching TRBD2. CDR1 and CDR2 (germline): DFQATT, SNEGSKA (reference sequence). CDR3 length: 14 residues. J was trimmed by 7 bases and V by 3 bases; bases with no gene match: 8. CDR3 amino acids: CSASEASGRWEQYF. The CDR3 DNA reads as TGCAGTGCTAGTGAGGCTAGCGGGAGGTGGGAGCAGTACTTC.

Here the CDR3 reads CASIKLRSTEAFF. The CDR3 DNA reads as TGTGCCAGCATTAAATTAAGGTCCACTGAAGCTTTCTTT. The chain has TRBV6-2 or TRBV6-3 and TRBJ1-1, with D unresolved. The CDR3 length is 13 residues. Germline V CDR1 and CDR2: MNHEY, SVGEGT. Deletions cut 7 bases from V and 4 bases from J, with 13 bases between.

The chain links TRBV11-2 to TRBJ2-3; TRBD2 matches at 12 bases. CDR3 size: 18 residues. Germline V gives CDR1 SGHAT, CDR2 FQNNGV. V lost 3 bases, J lost 3 bases, and 10 bases stayed unmatched. The CDR3 DNA sequence: TGTGCCAGCAGCTTGCGTTTAGAGACTAGCGGGAGTACAGATACGCAGTATTTT. Translated, it gives CASSLRLETSGSTDTQYF. Drawing the rest from reference TRBV11-2 and TRBJ2-3, the complete variable domain is EAGVAQSPRYKIIEKRQSVAFWCNPISGHATLYWYQQILGQGPKLLIQFQNNGVVDDSQLPKDRFSAERLKGVDSTLKIQPAKLEDSAVYLCASSLRLETSGSTDTQYFGPGTRLTVL.

This clonotype was recorded once. The chain recombines TRBV20-1 with TRBJ2-7; D gene uncertain. V gave up 5 bases and J gave up 3 bases, with 14 bases separating them. The V gene's germline CDR1 is DFQATT and CDR2 SNEGSKA (reference sequence). This CDR3 is 13 amino acids long. The CDR3 sequence is CSAGAYRYYEQYF. The DNA of the CDR3 is TGCAGTGCTGGAGCCTACCGGTACTACGAGCAGTACTTC.

Of note for this clonotype: An end of the junction does not agree with germline; a read error may underlie this. This chain uses TRBV6-2 or TRBV6-3 with TRBJ2-3; D gene ambiguous. Germline lookup yields CDR1 MNHEY and CDR2 SVGEGT. This CDR3 is built from 15 residues. The CDR3 DNA is TGTGCCAGCAGAAACACCGGGTCATCCGCAGATGCGCAGTATTTT. Its protein is CASRNTGSSADAQYF.

At least ten counts were recorded for this clonotype. The rearrangement uses TRBV6-5 and TRBJ2-1; 7 bases agree with TRBD2. Germline CDR1 reads MNHEY; CDR2 reads SVGAGI. The CDR3 sequence is 15 residues long. Trimming at V came to 2 bases and at J to 0 bases, leaving 1 base not matched to a gene. CDR3 loop: CASSYGGSSYNEQFF. DNA for the CDR3: TGTGCCAGCAGTTACGGCGGGAGCTCCTACAATGAGCAGTTCTTC.

A word on this clonotype: A much larger clone lies a single base off, so this may be a read error. This likely comes from a read error, as the CDR3 has no conserved phenylalanine or tryptophan at its end. CDR3 nucleotide sequence: TGTGCCAGCAGCTTCCAGCGGGACCCAAACACCGGGGAGCTGTTTTGT. Its translation: CASSFQRDPNTGELFC. The chain uses TRBV7-8 and TRBJ2-2, with 7 bases fitting TRBD2. J was trimmed by 2 bases and V by 3 bases; bases with no gene match: 6. CDR3 length: 16 amino acids. Germline assignment: CDR1 SGHVS and CDR2 FQNEAQ.

By proportion, this clonotype is medium-sized. V and J are TRBV10-3 and TRBJ1-2; possibly TRBD1 for D (5 bases). Trimming removed 3 bases at V and 6 bases at J, with 14 bases between. CDR3 length equals 14 residues. Germline CDR1 reads ENHRY; CDR2 reads SYGVKD. The CDR3, as DNA: TGTGCCATCAGTGAATCGAGGCGAGGGGATGGCTACACCTTC. Protein product: CAISESRRGDGYTF.

This clonotype was seen at least ten times. CDR3 protein: CASSGRGQGFTDTQYF. CDR3 nucleotides: TGTGCCAGCAGTGGAAGGGGACAGGGCTTCACAGATACGCAGTATTTT. The chain links TRBV6-1 to TRBJ2-3, with TRBD1 matching over 9 bases. This CDR3 is built from 16 residues. Looked up from germline, CDR1 is MNHNS and CDR2 is SASEGT. Trimming removed 4 bases from V and 2 bases from J; junction bases left unmatched: 7.

This clonotype was seen many times. V is TRBV7-9 and J is TRBJ1-6, with 12 bases identical to TRBD1. With V trimmed by 3 bases and J by 7 bases, 13 bases remained unmatched. Germline lookup yields CDR1 SEHNR and CDR2 FQNEAQ (reference sequence). The CDR3 runs to 19 residues. DNA for the CDR3: TGTGCCAGCAGCTTCGGGACAGGGGGCGAAAGATGGGTGAATTCACCCCTCCACTTT. Translated, it gives CASSFGTGGERWVNSPLHF. The complete variable domain, with remaining parts taken from reference TRBV7-9 and TRBJ1-6, reads DTGVSQNPRHKITKRGQNVTFRCDPISEHNRLYWYRQTLGQGPEFLTYFQNEAQLEKSRLLSDRFSAERPKGSFSTLEIQRTEQGDSAMYLCASSFGTGGERWVNSPLHFGNGTRLTVT.

As to this clonotype: This is likely a read error, given that the CDR3 carries no conserved phenylalanine or tryptophan at its end. V gene TRBV5-4 combines with J gene TRBJ2-1; a weak D match, TRBD2 (6 bases). Looked up from germline, CDR1 is SGHNT and CDR2 is YYREEE (reference sequence). Trimming shortened V by 4 bases and J by 0 bases, and 17 bases separated the two germline ends. This CDR3 contains 17 residues. This chain's CDR3 is CASSLAGRGTSYNEQFL. CDR3 bases: TGTGCCAGCAGCCTCGCGGGTCGCGGGACCTCCTACAATGAGCAGTTCCTC.

This clonotype was detected once. The junction departs from germline at one end; a sequencing error may be responsible. V usage is TRBV14 and J usage is TRBJ1-2; D perhaps matches TRBD1 (5 bases). Germline loops: CDR1 SGHDN, CDR2 FVKESK. This CDR3 has 15 residues. This CDR3 is CASSQETWGTYGYTF. The CDR3 DNA reads TGTGCCAGCAGTCAAGAGACATGGGGCACCTATGGCTACACCTTC.

Notes on this clonotype: A junction end diverges from the germline sequence, so it may reflect a read error. This CDR3 reads CAISEPSAGGAGELSF. The CDR3 bases are TGTGCCATCAGTGAGCCCTCGGCAGGGGGGGCCGGGGAGCTATCTTTT. The J gene is TRBJ2-2, the V gene TRBV10-3; D tentatively fits TRBD1 or TRBD2 (7 bases each). The germline CDR1 and CDR2 sequences are ENHRY and SYGVKD. CDR3 size: 16 residues.

With respect to this clonotype: One end of the junction varies from germline; a read error may be responsible. The chain recombines TRBV11-2 with TRBJ2-1; 7 bases agree with TRBD1. This CDR3 comprises 13 residues. Germline CDR1 and CDR2: SGHAT and FQNNGV. CDR3 sequence reads: CACSLDRGHEQCF. CDR3 coding DNA: TGTGCCTGCAGCTTAGATAGGGGGCATGAGCAGTGCTTC.

The V gene is TRBV12-3 or TRBV12-4, the J gene TRBJ2-1; D is perhaps TRBD1 (5 bases). CDR3 length equals 13 residues. V was pared by 8 bases and J by 8 bases, with 16 bases between. The DNA for the CDR3 is TGTGCCAGCCAAGAGGCAGGGCCAGATGAGCAGTTCTTC. It codes for CASQEAGPDEQFF.

As for this clonotype: An end of the junction does not agree with germline; a read error may underlie this. The genes are TRBV7-2 and TRBJ2-7; possible D gene TRBD1, 7 bases. This CDR3 region has 15 residues. Germline V CDR1 and CDR2: SGHTA, FQGNSA. CDR3 region: CASSLGPGGQGHEYF. The CDR3 region has the DNA TGCGCCAGCAGCTTAGGGCCAGGGGGGCAGGGACATGAGTACTTC.

In its sample, this clonotype was seen a few times. A much larger clone is a single base away; this may be a read error. The genes are TRBV7-9 and TRBJ2-7; D may correspond to TRBD1 or TRBD2 (6 bases each). CDR3 length: 17 amino acids. Germline V gene lookup returns CDR1 SEHNR and CDR2 FQNEAQ (reference sequence). In DNA, the CDR3 is TGTGCCAGCAGCCCTACCTCAGGAGGGACAAAGTCCTACGACCAGTACTTC. Translated, it gives CASSPTSGGTKSYDQYF.

This clonotype showed up many times. A single base separates this from a much larger clone, so it may be a read error. The rearrangement joins TRBV20-1 to TRBJ2-1; D possibly corresponds to TRBD2 (5 bases). V was cut by 6 bases and J by 5 bases, with 20 bases left in between. Germline V CDR1 and CDR2: DFQATT, SNEGSKA (reference sequence). The length of the CDR3 is 15 residues. The CDR3: CSAPKPGIVNNEQFF. The CDR3 DNA reads TGCAGTGCCCCCAAACCGGGGATAGTGAACAATGAGCAGTTCTTC.

This clonotype came up many times. A much larger clone differs by one base, so this may be a read error. The J gene is TRBJ2-5, the V gene TRBV29-1; 12 bases map to TRBD2. This CDR3 region has 16 residues. V shed 6 bases, J shed 2 bases, and the junction held 10 bases outside the gene matches. Germline-derived CDR1 and CDR2 are SQVTM and ANQGSEA. Here the CDR3 DNA reads TGCAGCGTCCAAAGGGGGACTAGCGGGTTACAAGAGACCCAGTACTTC. Residues: CSVQRGTSGLQETQYF. Together with reference TRBV29-1 and TRBJ2-5, the CDR3 gives the full variable domain: SAVISQKPSRDICQRGTSLTIQCQVDSQVTMMFWYRQQPGQSLTLIATANQGSEATYESGFVIDKFPISRPNLTFSTLTVSNMSPEDSSIYLCSVQRGTSGLQETQYFGPGTRLLVL.

As for this clonotype: This may arise from a read error, as a much more abundant clone is one base away. V and J are TRBV5-1 and TRBJ2-7; the D gene is possibly TRBD1 (6 bases). The V and J ends lost 4 bases and 2 bases respectively, with 13 bases between them. Germline V gene sequence: CDR1 SGHRS, CDR2 YFSETQ. The CDR3 consists of 14 residues. The CDR3 region is CASSLGTWTYEQYF. Written as DNA, the CDR3 is TGCGCCAGCAGCCTCGGGACATGGACCTACGAGCAGTACTTC.

This clonotype has just one count. This chain uses TRBV10-3 with TRBJ2-3; D not certain. Trimming took 1 base from V and 0 from J, leaving 11 bases between them. CDR3 length equals 16 residues. CDR1 is ENHRY and CDR2 is SYGVKD in the germline V gene. The CDR3 DNA follows: TGTGCCATCAGTGAGTACACTCAATCTAGCACAGATACGCAGTATTTT. It yields the protein CAISEYTQSSTDTQYF.

With respect to this clonotype: The junction and the germline gene differ at one end; a read error may be behind it. CDR3 region: CASGKGPGQGGHEQCF. Written as DNA, the CDR3 is TGTGCCAGCGGAAAAGGTCCCGGACAGGGCGGTCACGAGCAGTGCTTC. The gene calls are TRBV28 and TRBJ2-7, with 8 bases that match TRBD1. The CDR3 has 16 residues. CDR1 is MDHEN and CDR2 is SYDVKM in the germline V gene. Full variable domain (outside the CDR3, taken from reference TRBV28 and TRBJ2-7): DVKVTQSSRYLVKRTGEKVFLECVQDMDHENMFWYRQDPGLGLRLIYFSYDVKMKEKGDIPEGYSVSREKKERFSLILESASTNQTSMYLCASGKGPGQGGHEQCFGPGTRLTVT.

On this clonotype itself: One base away lies a much larger clone, so this may be a sequencing read error. The CDR3 here is CAWNDRNEQFF. CDR3 in DNA: TGTGCCTGGAACGACCGCAATGAGCAGTTCTTC. This rearrangement joins TRBV30 to TRBJ2-1; D gene unclear. The germline V gene encodes CDR1 GTSNPN and CDR2 SVGIG (reference sequence). CDR3 length equals 11 residues. V was clipped by 4 bases and J by 6 bases, with 7 bases between them.

On this clonotype: A clone one base away is much larger, so this may be a read error. The chain is built from TRBV6-1 and TRBJ1-2; TRBD1 aligns across 7 bases. CDR1 is MNHNS, CDR2 SASEGT, per germline. This CDR3 region has 14 residues. The CDR3 loop reads CVSTSTGASYGYTF. CDR3 in DNA: TGTGTCAGCACTAGCACAGGGGCTTCCTATGGCTACACCTTC.

Relative to its sample, this clonotype is large (0.1 to 1%). The J gene is TRBJ2-1, the V gene TRBV6-5; the D is unclear. The V end lost 2 bases, the J end lost 9 bases, and 14 bases lay between the germline ends. The CDR3 length is 14 residues. Germline CDR1 and CDR2: MNHEY and SVGAGI. As DNA, the CDR3 is TGTGCCAGCAGTTACGGGCCGGGCTTCGGTGAGCAGTTCTTC. Translation: CASSYGPGFGEQFF.

This clonotype occurred many times. The chain links TRBV6-1 to TRBJ1-3; TRBD1 might be the D (5 bases). There are 15 residues in the CDR3. V lost 6 bases to trimming and J lost 4 bases, with 16 bases between them. Germline values: CDR1 MNHNS, CDR2 SASEGT. In nucleotides, the CDR3 is TGTGCCAGCAGCATAGGGGCGGGGGACGGAAACACCATATATTTT. This gives the protein CASSIGAGDGNTIYF.

A note on this clonotype: Because it lacks the conserved phenylalanine or tryptophan at the end, this CDR3 is likely a read error. The rearrangement joins TRBV20-1 to TRBJ2-7; tentatively, D is TRBD2 (6 bases). Trimming left V 0 bases short and J 4 bases short, with 16 bases between. The CDR3 has 15 amino acids. The germline CDR1 and CDR2 sequences are DFQATT and SNEGSKA (reference sequence). The CDR3 bases are TGCAGTGCTAGAGAAGGGACTTCTGAGGGTTACGAGCAGTACCTT. Translated: CSAREGTSEGYEQYL.